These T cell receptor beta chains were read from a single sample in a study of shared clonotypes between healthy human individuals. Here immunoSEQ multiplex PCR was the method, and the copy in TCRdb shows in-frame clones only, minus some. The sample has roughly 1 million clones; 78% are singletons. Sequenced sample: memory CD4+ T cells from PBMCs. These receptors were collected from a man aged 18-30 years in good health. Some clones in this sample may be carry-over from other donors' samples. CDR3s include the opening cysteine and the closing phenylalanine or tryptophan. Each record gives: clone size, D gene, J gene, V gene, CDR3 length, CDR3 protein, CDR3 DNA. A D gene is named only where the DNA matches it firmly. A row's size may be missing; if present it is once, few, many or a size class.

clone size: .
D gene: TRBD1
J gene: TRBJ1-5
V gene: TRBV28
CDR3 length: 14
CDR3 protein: CASRYDRGGQPQHF
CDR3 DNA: TGTGCCAGCAGATACGACAGGGGAGGTCAGCCCCAGCATTTT

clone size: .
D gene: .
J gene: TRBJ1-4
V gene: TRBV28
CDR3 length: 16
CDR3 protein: CASSSPRHPRGEKLFF
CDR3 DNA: TGTGCCAGCAGTTCGCCACGACACCCGAGGGGTGAAAAACTGTTTTTT

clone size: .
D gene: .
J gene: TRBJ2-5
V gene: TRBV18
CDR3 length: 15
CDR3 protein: CASSPPNAGQETQYF
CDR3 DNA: TGTGCCAGCTCACCACCGAACGCGGGCCAAGAGACCCAGTACTTC

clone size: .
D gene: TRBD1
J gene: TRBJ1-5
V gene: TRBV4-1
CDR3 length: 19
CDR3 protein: CASSQAPGQGAVGNQPQHF
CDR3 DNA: TGCGCCAGCAGCCAAGCTCCGGGACAGGGGGCGGTAGGCAATCAGCCCCAGCATTTT

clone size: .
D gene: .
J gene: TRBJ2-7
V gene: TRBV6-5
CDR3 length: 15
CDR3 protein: CASSYGGPGSYEQYF
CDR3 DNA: TGTGCCAGCAGTTATGGGGGCCCCGGGTCCTACGAGCAGTACTTC

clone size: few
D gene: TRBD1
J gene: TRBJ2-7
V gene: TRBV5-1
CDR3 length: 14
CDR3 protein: CASSSGQGAYEQYF
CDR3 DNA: TGCGCCAGCAGCTCTGGACAGGGGGCGTACGAGCAGTACTTC

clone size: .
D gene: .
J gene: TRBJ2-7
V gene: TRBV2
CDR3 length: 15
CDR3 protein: CASSLPAGPTYEQYF
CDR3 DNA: TGTGCCAGCAGCTTACCGGCGGGGCCGACTTACGAGCAGTACTTC

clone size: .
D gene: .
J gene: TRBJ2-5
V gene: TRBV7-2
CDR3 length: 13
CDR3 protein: CASSVRRQETQYF
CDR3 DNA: TGTGCCAGCAGCGTGCGGCGGCAAGAGACCCAGTACTTC

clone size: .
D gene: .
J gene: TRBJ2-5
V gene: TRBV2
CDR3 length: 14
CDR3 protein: CASSINGLQETQYF
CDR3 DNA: TGTGCCAGCAGCATAAATGGGCTTCAAGAGACCCAGTACTTC

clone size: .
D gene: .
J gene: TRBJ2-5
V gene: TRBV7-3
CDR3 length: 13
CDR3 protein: CASSSGFSETQYF
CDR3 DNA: TGTGCCAGCAGCTCAGGGTTCTCGGAGACCCAGTACTTC

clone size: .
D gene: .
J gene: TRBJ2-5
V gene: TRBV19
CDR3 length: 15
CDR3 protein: CASGMKRTRAETQYF
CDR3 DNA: TGTGCCAGTGGCATGAAACGGACCAGGGCGGAGACCCAGTACTTC

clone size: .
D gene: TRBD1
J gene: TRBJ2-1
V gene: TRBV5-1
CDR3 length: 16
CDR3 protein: CASSALTGSSYNEQFF
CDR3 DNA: TGCGCCAGCAGCGCCTTGACAGGGAGCTCCTACAATGAGCAGTTCTTC

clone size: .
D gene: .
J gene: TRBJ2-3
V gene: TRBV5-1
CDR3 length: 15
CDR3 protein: CASSLGTTSTDTQYF
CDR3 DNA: TGCGCCAGCAGCCTAGGGACGACTAGCACAGATACGCAGTATTTT

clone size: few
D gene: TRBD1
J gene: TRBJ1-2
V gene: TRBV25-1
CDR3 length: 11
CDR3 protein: CASSQGAGYTF
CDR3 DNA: TGTGCCAGCAGCCAGGGGGCTGGCTACACCTTC

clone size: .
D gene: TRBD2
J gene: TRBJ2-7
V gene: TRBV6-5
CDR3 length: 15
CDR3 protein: CASSPSFGGVYEQYF
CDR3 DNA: TGTGCCAGCAGCCCCAGTTTCGGGGGGGTTTACGAGCAGTACTTC

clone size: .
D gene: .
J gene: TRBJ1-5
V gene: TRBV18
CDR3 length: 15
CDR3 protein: CASSPNTGSGQPQHF
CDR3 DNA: TGTGCCAGCTCACCAAATACAGGGTCAGGTCAGCCCCAGCATTTT

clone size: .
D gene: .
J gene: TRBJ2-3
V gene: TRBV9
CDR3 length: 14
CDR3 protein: CASSVDSGTDTQYF
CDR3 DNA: TGTGCCAGCAGCGTAGATTCAGGTACAGATACGCAGTATTTT

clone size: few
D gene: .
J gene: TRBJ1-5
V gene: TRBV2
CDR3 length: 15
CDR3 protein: CASSDQPGSGQPQHF
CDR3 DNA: TGTGCCAGCAGTGATCAACCAGGGTCGGGTCAGCCCCAGCATTTT

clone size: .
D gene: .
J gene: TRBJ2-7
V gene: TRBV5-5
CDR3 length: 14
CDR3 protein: CASSSQGRAVEQYF
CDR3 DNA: TGTGCCAGCAGCTCCCAGGGTAGGGCAGTCGAGCAGTACTTC

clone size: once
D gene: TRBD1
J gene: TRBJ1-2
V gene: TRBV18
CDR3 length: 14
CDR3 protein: CASSQQQGAYGYTF
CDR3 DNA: TGTGCCAGCTCACAACAACAGGGGGCCTATGGCTACACCTTC

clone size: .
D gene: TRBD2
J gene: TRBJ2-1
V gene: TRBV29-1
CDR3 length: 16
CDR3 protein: CSVSVGRASGSNEQFF
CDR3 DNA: TGCAGCGTTTCAGTGGGGAGGGCTAGCGGCTCCAATGAGCAGTTCTTC

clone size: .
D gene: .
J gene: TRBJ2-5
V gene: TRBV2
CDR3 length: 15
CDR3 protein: CASSKRGRGQETQYF
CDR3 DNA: TGTGCCAGCAGTAAACGGGGAAGGGGTCAAGAGACCCAGTACTTC

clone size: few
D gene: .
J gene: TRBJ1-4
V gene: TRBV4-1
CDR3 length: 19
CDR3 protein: CASSQAPGVKTKTNEKLFF
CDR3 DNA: TGCGCCAGCAGCCAAGCGCCGGGGGTTAAGACAAAAACTAATGAAAAACTGTTTTTT

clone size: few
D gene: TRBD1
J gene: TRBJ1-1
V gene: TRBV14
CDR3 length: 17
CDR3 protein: CASSQVISGGGNTEAFF
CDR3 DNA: TGTGCCAGCAGCCAAGTGATCTCAGGGGGGGGAAACACTGAAGCTTTCTTT

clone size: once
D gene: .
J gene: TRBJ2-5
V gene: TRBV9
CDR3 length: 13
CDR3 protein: CASSVDQGGTQYF
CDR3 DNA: TGTGCCAGCAGCGTAGACCAAGGGGGGACCCAGTACTTC

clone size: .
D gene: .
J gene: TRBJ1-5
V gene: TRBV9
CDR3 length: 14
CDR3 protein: CASSVEGSNQPQHF
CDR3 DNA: TGTGCCAGCAGCGTAGAGGGTAGCAATCAGCCCCAGCATTTT

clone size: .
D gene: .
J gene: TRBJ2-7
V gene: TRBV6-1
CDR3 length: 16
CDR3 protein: CASSELGGPSSYEQYF
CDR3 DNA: TGTGCCAGCAGTGAATTAGGAGGGCCCAGCTCCTACGAGCAGTACTTC

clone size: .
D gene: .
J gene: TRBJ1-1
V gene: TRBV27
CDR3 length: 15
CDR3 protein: CASSLRGGPGTEAFF
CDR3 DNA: TGTGCCAGCAGTTTGCGGGGGGGCCCCGGGACTGAAGCTTTCTTT